This TCR beta chain was sequenced for a study of blood T cell repertoires in COVID-19. Across the study: Acute and convalescent COVID-19 samples came from the United States, Italy and Spain. From T cells, B-cell-depleted T cells, or PBMCs came the material, which was cDNA or gDNA.

This CDR3 is 16 amino acids long. Germline CDR1 and CDR2: SGHRS and YFSETQ. V was pared by 0 bases and J by 0 bases, with 12 bases between. Only in-frame clones appear in the TCRdb table, and some are missing; sequencing was by immunoSEQ multiplex PCR. This table has 30,000 to 40,000 clones, about 83% appearing once. J is TRBJ1-2 and V is TRBV5-1; weak D call: TRBD1 (6 bases). Sequenced sample: peripheral blood. The clonotype was recovered from a middle-aged man with acute or convalescent COVID-19. The CDR3 nucleotides are TGCGCCAGCAGCTTGGTCCAGGGGCCCTCTAACTATGGCTACACCTTC. This codes for CASSLVQGPSNYGYTF.